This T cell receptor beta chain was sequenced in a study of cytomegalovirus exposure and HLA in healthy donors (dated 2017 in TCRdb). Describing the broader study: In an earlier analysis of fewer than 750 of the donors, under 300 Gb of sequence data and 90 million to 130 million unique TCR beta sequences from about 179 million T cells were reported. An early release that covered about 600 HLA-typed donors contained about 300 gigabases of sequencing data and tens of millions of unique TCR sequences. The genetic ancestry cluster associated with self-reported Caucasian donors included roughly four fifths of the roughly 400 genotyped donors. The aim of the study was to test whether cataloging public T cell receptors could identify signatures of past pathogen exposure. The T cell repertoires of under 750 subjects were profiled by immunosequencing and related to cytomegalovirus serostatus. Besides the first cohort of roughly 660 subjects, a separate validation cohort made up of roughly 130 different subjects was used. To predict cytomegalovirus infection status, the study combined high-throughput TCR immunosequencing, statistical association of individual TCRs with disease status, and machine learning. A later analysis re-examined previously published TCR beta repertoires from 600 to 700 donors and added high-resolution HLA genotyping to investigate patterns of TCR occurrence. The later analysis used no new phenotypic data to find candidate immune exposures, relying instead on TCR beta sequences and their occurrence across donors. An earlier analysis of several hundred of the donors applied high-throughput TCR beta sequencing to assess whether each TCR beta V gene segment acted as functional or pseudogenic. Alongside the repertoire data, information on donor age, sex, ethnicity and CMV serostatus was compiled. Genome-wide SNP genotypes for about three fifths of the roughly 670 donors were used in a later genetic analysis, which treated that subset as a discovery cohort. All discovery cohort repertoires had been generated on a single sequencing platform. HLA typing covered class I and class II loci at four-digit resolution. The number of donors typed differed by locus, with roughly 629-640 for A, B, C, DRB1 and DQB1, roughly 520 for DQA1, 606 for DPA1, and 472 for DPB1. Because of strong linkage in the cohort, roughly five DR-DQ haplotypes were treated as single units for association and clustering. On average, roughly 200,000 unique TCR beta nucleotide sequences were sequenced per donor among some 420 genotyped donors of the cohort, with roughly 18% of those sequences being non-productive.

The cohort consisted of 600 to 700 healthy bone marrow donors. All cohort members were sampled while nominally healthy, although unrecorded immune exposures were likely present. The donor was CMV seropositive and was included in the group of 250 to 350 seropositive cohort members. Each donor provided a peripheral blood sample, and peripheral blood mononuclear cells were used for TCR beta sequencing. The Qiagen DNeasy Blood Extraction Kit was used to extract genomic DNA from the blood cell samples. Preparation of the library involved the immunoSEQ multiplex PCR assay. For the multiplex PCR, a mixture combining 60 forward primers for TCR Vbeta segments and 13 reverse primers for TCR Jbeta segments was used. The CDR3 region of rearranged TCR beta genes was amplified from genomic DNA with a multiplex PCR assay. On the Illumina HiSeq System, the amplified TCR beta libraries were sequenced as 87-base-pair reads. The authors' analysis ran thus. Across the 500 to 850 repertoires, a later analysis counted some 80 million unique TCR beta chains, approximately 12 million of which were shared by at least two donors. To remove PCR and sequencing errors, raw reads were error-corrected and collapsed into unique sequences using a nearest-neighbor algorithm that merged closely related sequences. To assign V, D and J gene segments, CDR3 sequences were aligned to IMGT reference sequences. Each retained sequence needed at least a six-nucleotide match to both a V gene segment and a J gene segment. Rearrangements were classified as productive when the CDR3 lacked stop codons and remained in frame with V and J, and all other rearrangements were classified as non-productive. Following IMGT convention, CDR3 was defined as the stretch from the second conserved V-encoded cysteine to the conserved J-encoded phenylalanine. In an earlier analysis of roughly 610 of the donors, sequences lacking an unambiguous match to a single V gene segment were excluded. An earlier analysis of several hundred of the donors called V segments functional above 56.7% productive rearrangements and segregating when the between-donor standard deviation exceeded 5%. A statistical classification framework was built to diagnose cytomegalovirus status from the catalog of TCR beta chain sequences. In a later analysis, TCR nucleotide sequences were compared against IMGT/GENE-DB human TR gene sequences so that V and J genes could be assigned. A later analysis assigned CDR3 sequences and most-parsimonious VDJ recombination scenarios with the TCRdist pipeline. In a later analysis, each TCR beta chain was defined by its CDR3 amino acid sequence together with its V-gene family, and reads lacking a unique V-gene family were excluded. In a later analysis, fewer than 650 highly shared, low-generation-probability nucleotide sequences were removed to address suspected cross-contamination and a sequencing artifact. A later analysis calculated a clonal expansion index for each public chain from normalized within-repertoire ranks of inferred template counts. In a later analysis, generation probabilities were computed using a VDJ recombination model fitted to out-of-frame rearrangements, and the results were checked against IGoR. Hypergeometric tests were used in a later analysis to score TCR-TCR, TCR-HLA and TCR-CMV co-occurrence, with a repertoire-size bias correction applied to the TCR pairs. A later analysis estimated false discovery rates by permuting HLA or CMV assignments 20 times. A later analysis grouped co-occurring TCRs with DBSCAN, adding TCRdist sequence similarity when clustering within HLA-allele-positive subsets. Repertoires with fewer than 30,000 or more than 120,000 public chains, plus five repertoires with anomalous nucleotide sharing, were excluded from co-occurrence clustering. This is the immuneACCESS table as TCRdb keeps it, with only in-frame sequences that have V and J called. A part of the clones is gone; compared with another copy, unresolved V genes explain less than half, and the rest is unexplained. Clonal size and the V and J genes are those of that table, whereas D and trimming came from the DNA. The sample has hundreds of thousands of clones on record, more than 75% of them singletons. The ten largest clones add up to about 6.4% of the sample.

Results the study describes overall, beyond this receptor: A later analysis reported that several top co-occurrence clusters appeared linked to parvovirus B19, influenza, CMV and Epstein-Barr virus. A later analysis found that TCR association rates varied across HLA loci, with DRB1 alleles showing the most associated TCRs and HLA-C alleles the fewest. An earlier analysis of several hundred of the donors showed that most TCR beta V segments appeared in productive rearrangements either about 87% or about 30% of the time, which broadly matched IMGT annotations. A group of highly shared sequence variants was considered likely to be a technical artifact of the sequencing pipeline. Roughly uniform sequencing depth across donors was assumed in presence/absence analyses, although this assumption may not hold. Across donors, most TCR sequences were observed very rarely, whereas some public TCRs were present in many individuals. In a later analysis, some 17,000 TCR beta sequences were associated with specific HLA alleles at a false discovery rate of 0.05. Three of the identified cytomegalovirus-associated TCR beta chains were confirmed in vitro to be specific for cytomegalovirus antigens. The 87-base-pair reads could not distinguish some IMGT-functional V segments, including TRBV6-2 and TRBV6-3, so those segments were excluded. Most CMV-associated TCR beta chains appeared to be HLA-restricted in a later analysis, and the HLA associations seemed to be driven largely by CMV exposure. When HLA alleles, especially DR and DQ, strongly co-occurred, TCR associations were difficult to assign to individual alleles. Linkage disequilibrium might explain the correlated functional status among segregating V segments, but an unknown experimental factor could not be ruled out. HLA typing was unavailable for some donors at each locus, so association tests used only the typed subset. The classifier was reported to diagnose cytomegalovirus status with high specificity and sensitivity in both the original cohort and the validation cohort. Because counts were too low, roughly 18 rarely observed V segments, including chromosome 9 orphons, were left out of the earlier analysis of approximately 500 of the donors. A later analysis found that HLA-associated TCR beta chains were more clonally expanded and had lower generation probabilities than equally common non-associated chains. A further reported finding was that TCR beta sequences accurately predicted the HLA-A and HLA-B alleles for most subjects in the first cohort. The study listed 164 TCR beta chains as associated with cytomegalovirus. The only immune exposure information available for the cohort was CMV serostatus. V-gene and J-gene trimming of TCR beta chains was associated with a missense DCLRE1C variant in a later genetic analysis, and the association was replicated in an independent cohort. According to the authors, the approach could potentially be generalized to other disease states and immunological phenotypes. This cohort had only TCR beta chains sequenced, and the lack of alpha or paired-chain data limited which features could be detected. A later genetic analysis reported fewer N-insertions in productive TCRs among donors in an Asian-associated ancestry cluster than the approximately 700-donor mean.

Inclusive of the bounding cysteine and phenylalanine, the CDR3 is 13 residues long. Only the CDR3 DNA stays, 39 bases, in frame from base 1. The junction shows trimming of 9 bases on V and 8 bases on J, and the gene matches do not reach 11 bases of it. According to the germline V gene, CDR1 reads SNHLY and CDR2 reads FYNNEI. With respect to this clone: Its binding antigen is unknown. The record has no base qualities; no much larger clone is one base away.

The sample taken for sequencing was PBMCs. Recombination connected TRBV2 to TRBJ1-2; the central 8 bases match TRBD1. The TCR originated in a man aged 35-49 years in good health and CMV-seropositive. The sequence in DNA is TGTGCCAGTTTTAGACAGGGGAGCTACGGCTACACCTTC. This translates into CASFRQGSYGYTF.